These 7 T cell receptor beta chains were sequenced from one sample in a study of T cells after yellow fever vaccination. One entry per CDR3 protein results from TCRdb running MiXCR on the 5' RACE reads. The sample carries 150,000 or so distinct CDR3 sequences, about a tenth recorded once. The sequenced sample was CD8+ T cells sorted from PBMCs, obtained 45 days after the yellow fever booster vaccination. The receptors were gathered from a man aged 18 to 30 who received the YFV17D yellow fever vaccine.

The chain combines TRBV6-5 with TRBJ1-2; D remains ambiguous. This CDR3 is 13 amino acids long. Trimming took off 0 bases at V and 3 bases at J, with 5 bases between the two ends. Germline assignment: CDR1 MNHEY and CDR2 SVGAGI. The CDR3 coding sequence is TGTGCCAGCAGTTACTCGCAGGACTATGGCTACACCTTC. Translation: CASSYSQDYGYTF.

This clonotype appeared a few times. The rearrangement links TRBV4-3 to TRBJ2-3; TRBD1 agrees at 7 bases. Per the germline V gene, CDR1 is LGHNA and CDR2 is YSLEER. The V and J ends lost 0 bases and 4 bases, in that order; junction bases with no gene match: 10. The CDR3 contains 17 residues. In DNA, the CDR3 is TGCGCCAGCAGCCAAGACGACAGGGTCAATCCACCAGATACGCAGTATTTT. Protein: CASSQDDRVNPPDTQYF.

This chain uses TRBV27 with TRBJ2-4; tentative D call: TRBD2 (6 bases). The germline gives CDR1 MNHEY, CDR2 SMNVEV (reference sequence). The CDR3 loop spans 13 amino acids. V lost 3 bases, J lost 7 bases, and 10 bases lay in between. CDR3 DNA: TGTGCCAGCAGTTTTACGGAGGGGAACATTCAGTACTTC. This sequence encodes CASSFTEGNIQYF.

This clonotype was picked up a small number of times. The genes are TRBV7-3 and TRBJ2-1; 9 positions match TRBD2. V shed 3 bases and J 1 base; nucleotides not matched to a gene: 4. The CDR3 covers 16 residues. The germline V gene has CDR1 SGHTA and CDR2 FQGTGA. This CDR3 reads CASSLIGLASYNEQFF. CDR3 nucleotides: TGTGCCAGCAGCTTGATAGGACTAGCGTCCTACAATGAGCAGTTCTTC.

This clonotype occurred many times. V and J are TRBV7-2 and TRBJ2-3; possibly TRBD1 for D (5 bases). Germline V gives CDR1 SGHTA, CDR2 FQGNSA. The germline V and J ends were trimmed by 5 bases and 1 base, with 13 bases remaining between them. The CDR3 spans 15 residues. The CDR3 spells CASSVGVQGTDTQYF. CDR3 DNA sequence: TGTGCCAGCAGCGTAGGGGTTCAGGGCACAGATACGCAGTATTTT.

This clonotype occurred a few times. This rearrangement joins TRBV5-1 to TRBJ2-1, with D hard to call. The CDR3 has 16 residues. The V end was cut by 0 bases, the J end by 7 bases, with 17 bases between. Germline values: CDR1 SGHRS, CDR2 YFSETQ. CDR3 sequence: CASSLERGRVRNEQFF. CDR3 nucleotide sequence: TGCGCCAGCAGCTTGGAACGAGGAAGGGTTAGAAATGAGCAGTTCTTC.

This rearrangement joins TRBV11-2 to TRBJ2-7; no clear D. V lost 3 bases and J lost 6, with 9 bases in between. CDR3 size: 12 residues. The germline CDR1 and CDR2 sequences are SGHAT and FQNNGV. The CDR3 reads CASSFNRVEQYF. The CDR3 bases are TGTGCCAGCAGCTTCAATAGGGTCGAGCAGTACTTC.